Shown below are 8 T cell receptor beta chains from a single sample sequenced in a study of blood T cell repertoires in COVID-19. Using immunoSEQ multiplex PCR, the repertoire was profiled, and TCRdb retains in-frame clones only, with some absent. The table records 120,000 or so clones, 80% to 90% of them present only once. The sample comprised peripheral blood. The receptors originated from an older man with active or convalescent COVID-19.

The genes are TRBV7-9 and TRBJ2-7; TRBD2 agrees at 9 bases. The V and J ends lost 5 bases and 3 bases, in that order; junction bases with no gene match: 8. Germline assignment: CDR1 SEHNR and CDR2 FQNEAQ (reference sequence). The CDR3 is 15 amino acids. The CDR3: CASSPLSTSGYEQYF. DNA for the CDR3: TGTGCCAGCAGCCCCCTATCGACTAGCGGCTACGAGCAGTACTTC.

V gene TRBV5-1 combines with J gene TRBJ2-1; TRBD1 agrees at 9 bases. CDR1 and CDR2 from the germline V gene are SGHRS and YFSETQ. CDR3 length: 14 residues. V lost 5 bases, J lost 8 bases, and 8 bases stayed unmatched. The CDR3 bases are TGCGCCAGCAGTCAACAGGGACAGGGATATGAGCAGTTCTTC. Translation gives CASSQQGQGYEQFF.

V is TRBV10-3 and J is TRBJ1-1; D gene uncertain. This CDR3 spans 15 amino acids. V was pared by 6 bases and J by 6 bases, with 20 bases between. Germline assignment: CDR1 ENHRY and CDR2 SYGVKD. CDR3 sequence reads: CAISVDLGRIAEAFF. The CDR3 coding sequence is TGTGCCATCAGCGTAGACCTAGGGAGGATCGCTGAAGCTTTCTTT.

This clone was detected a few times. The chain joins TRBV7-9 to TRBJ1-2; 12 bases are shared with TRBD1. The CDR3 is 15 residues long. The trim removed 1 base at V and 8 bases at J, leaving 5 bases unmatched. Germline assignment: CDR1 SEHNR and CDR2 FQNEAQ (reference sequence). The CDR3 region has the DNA TGTGCCAGCAGCTTAGGTGGGACAGGGGGCCTGGGCTACACCTTC. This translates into CASSLGGTGGLGYTF.

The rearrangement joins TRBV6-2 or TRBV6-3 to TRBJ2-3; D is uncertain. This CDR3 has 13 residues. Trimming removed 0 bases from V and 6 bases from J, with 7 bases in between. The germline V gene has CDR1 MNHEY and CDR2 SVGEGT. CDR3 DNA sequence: TGTGCCAGCAGTTACTCTCGGCGGGATACGCAGTATTTT. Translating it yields CASSYSRRDTQYF.

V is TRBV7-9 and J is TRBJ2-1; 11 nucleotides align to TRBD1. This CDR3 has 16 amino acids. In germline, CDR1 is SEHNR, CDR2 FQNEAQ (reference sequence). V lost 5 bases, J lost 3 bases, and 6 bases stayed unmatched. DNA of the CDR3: TGTGCCAGCAGCCCGGGGACAGGGGGTGTCTACAATGAGCAGTTCTTC. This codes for CASSPGTGGVYNEQFF.

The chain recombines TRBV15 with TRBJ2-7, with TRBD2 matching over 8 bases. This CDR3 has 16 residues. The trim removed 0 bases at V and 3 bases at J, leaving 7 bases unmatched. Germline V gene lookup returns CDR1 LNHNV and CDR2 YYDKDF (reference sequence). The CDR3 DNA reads TGTGCCACCAGCAGAGATATAGGGAGCGGGAGCTACGAGCAGTACTTC. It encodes CATSRDIGSGSYEQYF. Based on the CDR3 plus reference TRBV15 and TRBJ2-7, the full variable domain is DAMVIQNPRYQVTQFGKPVTLSCSQTLNHNVMYWYQQKSSQAPKLLFHYYDKDFNNEADTPDNFQSRRPNTSFCFLDIRSPGLGDTAMYLCATSRDIGSGSYEQYFGPGTRLTVT.

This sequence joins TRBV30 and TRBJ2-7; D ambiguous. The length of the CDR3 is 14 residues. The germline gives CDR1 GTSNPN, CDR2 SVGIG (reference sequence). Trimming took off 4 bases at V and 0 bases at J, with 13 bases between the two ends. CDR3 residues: CAWNREVNSYEQYF. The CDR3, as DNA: TGTGCCTGGAATCGCGAGGTCAACTCCTACGAGCAGTACTTC.